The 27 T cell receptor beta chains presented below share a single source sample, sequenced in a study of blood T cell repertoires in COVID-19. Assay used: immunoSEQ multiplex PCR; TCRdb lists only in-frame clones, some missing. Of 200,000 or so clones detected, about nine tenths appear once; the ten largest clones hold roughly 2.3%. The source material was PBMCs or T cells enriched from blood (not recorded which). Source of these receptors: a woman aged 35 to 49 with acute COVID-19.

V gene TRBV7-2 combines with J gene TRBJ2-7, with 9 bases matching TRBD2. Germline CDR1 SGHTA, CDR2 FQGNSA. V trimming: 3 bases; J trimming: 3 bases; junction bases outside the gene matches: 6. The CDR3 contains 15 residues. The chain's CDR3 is CASSFSGLAIYEQYV. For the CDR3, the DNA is TGTGCCAGCAGCTTTTCGGGACTAGCTATCTACGAGCAGTACGTC.

CDR3: CASSPTTPQGYTGELFF. As DNA, the CDR3 is TGCGCCAGCAGCCCAACGACGCCACAGGGGTACACCGGGGAGCTGTTTTTT. V usage is TRBV5-1 and J usage is TRBJ2-2, with TRBD1 matching over 7 bases. V lost 4 bases to trimming and J lost 3 bases; unmatched junction nucleotides: 12. Germline V gene data show CDR1 as SGHRS and CDR2 as YFSETQ. CDR3 length: 17 residues.

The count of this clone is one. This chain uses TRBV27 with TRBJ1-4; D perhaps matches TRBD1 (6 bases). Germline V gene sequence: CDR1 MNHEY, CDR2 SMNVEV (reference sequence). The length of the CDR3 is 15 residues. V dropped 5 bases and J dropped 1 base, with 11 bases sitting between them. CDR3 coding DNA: TGTGCCAGCAGTGTCCAGGGGCTAACTAATGAAAAACTGTTTTTT. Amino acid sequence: CASSVQGLTNEKLFF.

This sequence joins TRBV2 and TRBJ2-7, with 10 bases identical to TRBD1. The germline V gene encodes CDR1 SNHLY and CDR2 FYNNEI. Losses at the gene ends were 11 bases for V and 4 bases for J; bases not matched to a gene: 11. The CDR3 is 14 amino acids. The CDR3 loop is CAVTLPGQGYEQYF. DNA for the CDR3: TGTGCCGTCACACTTCCGGGACAGGGGTACGAGCAGTACTTC. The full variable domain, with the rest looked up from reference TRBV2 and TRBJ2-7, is EPEVTQTPSHQVTQMGQEVILRCVPISNHLYFYWYRQILGQKVEFLVSFYNNEISEKSEIFDDQFSVERPDGSNFTLKIRSTKLEDSAMYFCAVTLPGQGYEQYFGPGTRLTVT.

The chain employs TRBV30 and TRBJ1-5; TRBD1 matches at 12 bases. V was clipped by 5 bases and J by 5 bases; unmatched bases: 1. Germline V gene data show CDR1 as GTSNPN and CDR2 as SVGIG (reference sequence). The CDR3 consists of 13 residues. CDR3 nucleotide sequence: TGTGCCTGGGGGACAGGGGGCGATCAGCCCCAGCATTTT. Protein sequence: CAWGTGGDQPQHF.

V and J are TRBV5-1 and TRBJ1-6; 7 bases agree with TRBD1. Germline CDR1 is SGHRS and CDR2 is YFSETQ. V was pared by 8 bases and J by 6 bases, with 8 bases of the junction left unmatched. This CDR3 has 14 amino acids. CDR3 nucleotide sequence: TGCGCCAGTACCCCGGGACAGCCTAATTCACCCCTCCACTTT. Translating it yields CASTPGQPNSPLHF.

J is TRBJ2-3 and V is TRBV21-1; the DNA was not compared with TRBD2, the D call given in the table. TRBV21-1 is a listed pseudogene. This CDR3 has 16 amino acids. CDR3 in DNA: TGTGCCAGCAGCAAATGCGGGAGGGGAGGGACAGATACGCAGTATTTT. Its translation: CASSKCGRGGTDTQYF.

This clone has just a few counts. The DNA for the CDR3 is TGCGCCAGCAGCTTGTTCGGGCCCCGGGAGGCCTATGGCTACACCTTC. Amino acid sequence: CASSLFGPREAYGYTF. This rearrangement joins TRBV5-1 to TRBJ1-2; D gene uncertain. The CDR3 has 16 amino acids. Germline assignment: CDR1 SGHRS and CDR2 YFSETQ. Trimming pared 1 base from V and 4 bases from J, leaving 17 bases between.

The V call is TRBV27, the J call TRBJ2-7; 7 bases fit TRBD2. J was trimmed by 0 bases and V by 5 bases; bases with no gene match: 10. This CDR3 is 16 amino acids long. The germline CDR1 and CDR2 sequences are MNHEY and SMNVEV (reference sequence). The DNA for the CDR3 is TGTGCCAGCAGTAAAGGGTTCGGGGGGAGCTCCTACGAGCAGTACTTC. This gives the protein CASSKGFGGSSYEQYF.

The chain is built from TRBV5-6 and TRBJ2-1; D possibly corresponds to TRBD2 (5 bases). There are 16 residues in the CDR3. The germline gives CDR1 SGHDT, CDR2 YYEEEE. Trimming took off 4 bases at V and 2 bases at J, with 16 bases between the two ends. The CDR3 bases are TGTGCCAGCAGCCCCCCCGGGGAAGGAACCTACAATGAGCAGTTCTTC. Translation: CASSPPGEGTYNEQFF.

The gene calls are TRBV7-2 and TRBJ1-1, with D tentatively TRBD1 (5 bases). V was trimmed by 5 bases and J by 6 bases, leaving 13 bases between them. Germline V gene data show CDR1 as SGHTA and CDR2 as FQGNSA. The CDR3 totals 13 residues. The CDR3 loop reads CASSVIGGAEAFF. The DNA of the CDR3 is TGTGCCAGCAGCGTCATCGGGGGAGCTGAAGCTTTCTTT.

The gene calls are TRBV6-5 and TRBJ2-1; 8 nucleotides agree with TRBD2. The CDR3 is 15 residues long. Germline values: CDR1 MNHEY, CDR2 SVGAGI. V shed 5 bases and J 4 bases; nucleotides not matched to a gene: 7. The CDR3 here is CASSPQGLGYNEQFF. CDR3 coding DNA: TGTGCCAGCAGTCCACAGGGACTAGGGTACAATGAGCAGTTCTTC.

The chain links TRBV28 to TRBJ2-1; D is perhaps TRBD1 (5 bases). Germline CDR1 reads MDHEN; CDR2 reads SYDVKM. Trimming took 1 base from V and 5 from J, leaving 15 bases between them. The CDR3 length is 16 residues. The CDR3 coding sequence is TGTGCCAGCAGTTTATTTTGGCAGGGTAAAAACAATGAGCAGTTCTTC. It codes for CASSLFWQGKNNEQFF.

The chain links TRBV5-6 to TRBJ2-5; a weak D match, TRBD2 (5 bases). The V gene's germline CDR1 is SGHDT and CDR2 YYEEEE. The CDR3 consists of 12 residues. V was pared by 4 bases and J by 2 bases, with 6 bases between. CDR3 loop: CASSRGQETQYF. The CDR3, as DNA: TGTGCCAGCAGCCGCGGGCAAGAGACCCAGTACTTC.

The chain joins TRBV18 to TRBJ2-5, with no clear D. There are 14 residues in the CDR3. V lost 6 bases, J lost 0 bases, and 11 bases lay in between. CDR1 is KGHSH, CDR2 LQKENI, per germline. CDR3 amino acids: CASSPTTYQETQYF. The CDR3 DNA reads TGTGCCAGCTCTCCTACTACGTACCAAGAGACCCAGTACTTC.

This chain's CDR3 is CASTPRGADYGYTF. The CDR3 nucleotides are TGTGCCAGCACCCCGCGGGGGGCGGACTATGGCTACACCTTC. The J gene is TRBJ1-2, the V gene TRBV6-5; a weak D match, TRBD1 (6 bases). This CDR3 contains 14 residues. V was cut by 7 bases and J by 3 bases, with 15 bases left in between. Germline CDR1 is MNHEY and CDR2 is SVGAGI.

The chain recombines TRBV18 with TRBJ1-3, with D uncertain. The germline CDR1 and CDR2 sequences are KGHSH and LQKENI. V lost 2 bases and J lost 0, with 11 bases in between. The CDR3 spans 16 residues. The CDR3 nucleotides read TGTGCCAGCTCACCATCGCGGTCTGTCTCTGGAAACACCATATATTTT. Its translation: CASSPSRSVSGNTIYF.

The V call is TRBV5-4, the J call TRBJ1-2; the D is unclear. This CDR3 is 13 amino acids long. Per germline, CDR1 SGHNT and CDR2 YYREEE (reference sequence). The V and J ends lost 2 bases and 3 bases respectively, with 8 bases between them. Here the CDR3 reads CASSLALDYGYTF. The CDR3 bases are TGTGCCAGCAGCTTAGCCCTAGACTATGGCTACACCTTC.

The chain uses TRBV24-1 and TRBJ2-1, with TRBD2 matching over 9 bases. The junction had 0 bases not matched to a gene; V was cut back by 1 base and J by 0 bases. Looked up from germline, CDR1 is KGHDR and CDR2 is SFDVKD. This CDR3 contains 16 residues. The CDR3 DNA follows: TGTGCCACCAGTGATTTTAGCGGGAGCTCCTACAATGAGCAGTTCTTC. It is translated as CATSDFSGSSYNEQFF.

The CDR3 coding sequence is TGTGCCAGCAGTCCGCTAGCGGTCAATACGCAGTATTTT. This gives the protein CASSPLAVNTQYF. The gene calls are TRBV7-2 and TRBJ2-3; 7 nucleotides agree with TRBD2. Trimming removed 6 bases from V and 7 bases from J; junction bases left unmatched: 7. Germline V gene data show CDR1 as SGHTA and CDR2 as FQGNSA. This CDR3 spans 13 amino acids.

The CDR3 protein is CASSRISRLAGDRETQYF. The CDR3 DNA sequence: TGTGCCAGCAGCCGAATCTCTAGACTAGCGGGGGACCGGGAGACCCAGTACTTC. The chain links TRBV3-1 (or the pseudogene TRBV3-2) to TRBJ2-5; 12 nucleotides agree with TRBD2. The germline V gene has CDR1 LGHDT and CDR2 YNNKEL (reference sequence). The CDR3 is 18 amino acids. V lost 4 bases, J lost 5 bases, and 14 bases stayed unmatched.

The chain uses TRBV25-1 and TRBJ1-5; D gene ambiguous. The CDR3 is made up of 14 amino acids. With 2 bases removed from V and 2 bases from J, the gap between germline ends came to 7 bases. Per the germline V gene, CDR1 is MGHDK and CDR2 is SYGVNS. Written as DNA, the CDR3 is TGTGCCAGCAGTGAAGGCGGGGGCAATCAGCCCCAGCATTTT. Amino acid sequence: CASSEGGGNQPQHF.

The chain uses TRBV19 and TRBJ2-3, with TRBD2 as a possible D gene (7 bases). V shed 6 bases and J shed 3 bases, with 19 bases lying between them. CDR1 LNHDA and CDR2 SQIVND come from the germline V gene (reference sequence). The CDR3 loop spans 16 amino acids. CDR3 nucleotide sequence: TGTGCCAGTAGGCGAGGGGGGGGCCCGTTTACAGATACGCAGTATTTT. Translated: CASRRGGGPFTDTQYF.

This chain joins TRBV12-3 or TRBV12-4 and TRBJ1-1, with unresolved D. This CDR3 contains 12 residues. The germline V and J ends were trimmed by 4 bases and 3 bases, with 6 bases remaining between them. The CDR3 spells CASSYGDTEAFF. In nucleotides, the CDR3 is TGTGCCAGCAGTTACGGGGACACTGAAGCTTTCTTT.

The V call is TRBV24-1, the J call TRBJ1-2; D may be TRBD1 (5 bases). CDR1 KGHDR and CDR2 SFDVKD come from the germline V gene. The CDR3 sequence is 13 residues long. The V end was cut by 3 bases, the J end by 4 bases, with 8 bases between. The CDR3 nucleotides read TGTGCCACCAGTGATACGGACATCTATGGCTACACCTTC. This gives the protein CATSDTDIYGYTF.

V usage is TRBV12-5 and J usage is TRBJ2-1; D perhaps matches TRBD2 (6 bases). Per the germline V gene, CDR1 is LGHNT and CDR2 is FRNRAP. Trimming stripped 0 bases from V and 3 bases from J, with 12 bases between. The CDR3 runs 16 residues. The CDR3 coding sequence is TGTGCTAGTGGTTTGGTACACCCGGGAGACTACAATGAGCAGTTCTTC. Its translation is CASGLVHPGDYNEQFF.

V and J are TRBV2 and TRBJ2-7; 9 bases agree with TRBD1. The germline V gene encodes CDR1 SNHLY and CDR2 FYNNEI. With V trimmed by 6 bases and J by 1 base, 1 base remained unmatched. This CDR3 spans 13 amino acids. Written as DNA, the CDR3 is TGTGCCAGCAGAGACAGGGGGTCCTACGAGCAGTACTTC. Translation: CASRDRGSYEQYF.